A selection of T cell receptor beta chains follows, all from one sample in a study of control samples from healthy donors and cancer patients. The protocol was immunoSEQ multiplex PCR, while the TCRdb copy is restricted to in-frame clones and leaves out a portion. The sample has about 150,000 clones, 93% seen once. Specimen: blood. Receptors were obtained from a middle-aged man in good health. Each CDR3 is given with its conserved first and last residue. Each record gives: V gene, D gene, J gene, clone size, CDR3 protein, CDR3 DNA. The D gene is left open where the match is weak. Size values are once, few and many counts, or a class for expanded clones, and some rows have none.

TRBV28	NA	TRBJ1-5	NA	CASSFRDAGSRPQHF	TGTGCCAGCAGTTTTCGGGACGCCGGTAGCCGGCCCCAGCATTTT
TRBV29-1	TRBD1	TRBJ1-4	NA	CSVQGTATNEKLFF	TGCAGCGTTCAAGGGACAGCAACAAATGAAAAACTGTTTTTT
TRBV2	NA	TRBJ1-3	NA	CASSVDSGNTIYF	TGTGCCAGCTCCGTCGACAGTGGAAACACCATATATTTT
TRBV27	NA	TRBJ1-3	NA	CASSSRRDRNTIYF	TGTGCCAGCAGTTCCCGGAGGGACCGAAACACCATATATTTT
TRBV15	TRBD1	TRBJ1-2	NA	CATSPRRGDDGYTF	TGTGCCACCAGCCCTCGCAGGGGGGACGATGGCTACACCTTC
TRBV28	NA	TRBJ2-7	NA	CASSFYGGPRPYEQYF	TGTGCCAGCAGTTTTTACGGGGGCCCACGGCCCTACGAGCAGTACTTC
TRBV6-1	TRBD1	TRBJ2-1	NA	CASSDGTGVHEQFF	TGTGCCAGCAGTGATGGGACAGGGGTTCATGAGCAGTTCTTC
TRBV4-2	NA	TRBJ1-1	once	CASSQDTGLDTEAFF	TGTGCCAGCAGCCAAGACACAGGGTTGGACACTGAAGCTTTCTTT
TRBV5-6	TRBD2	TRBJ2-7	NA	CASSYRTSGRNSYEQYF	TGTGCCAGCAGCTATCGGACTAGCGGGAGAAATAGCTACGAGCAGTACTTC
TRBV6-5	NA	TRBJ2-2	NA	CASSFTSGELFF	TGTGCCAGCAGTTTCACCAGCGGGGAGCTGTTTTTT
TRBV2	NA	TRBJ1-1	NA	CASSAGLAEAFF	TGTGCCAGCAGTGCGGGTTTGGCTGAAGCTTTCTTT
TRBV7-8	NA	TRBJ1-4	NA	CASSRFGRTGKLFF	TGTGCCAGCAGCCGTTTTGGGAGAACGGGAAAACTGTTTTTT
TRBV3-1/TRBV3-2	TRBD1	TRBJ2-5	NA	CASSLGQGAVETQYF	TGTGCCAGCAGCCTCGGACAGGGGGCTGTGGAGACCCAGTACTTC
TRBV4-1	NA	TRBJ2-5	NA	CASSHSLGPQETQYF	TGCGCCAGCAGCCACTCCTTGGGTCCCCAAGAGACCCAGTACTTC
TRBV9	NA	TRBJ2-1	NA	CASSGTGNEQFF	TGTGCCAGCAGCGGGACGGGCAATGAGCAGTTCTTC
TRBV5-1	NA	TRBJ2-2	NA	CASSPGDTGELFF	TGCGCCAGCAGCCCCGGGGACACCGGGGAGCTGTTTTTT
TRBV6-5	NA	TRBJ2-7	NA	CASSLIPGEQYF	TGTGCCAGCAGTTTGATCCCTGGCGAGCAGTACTTC
TRBV24-1	TRBD2	TRBJ2-3	NA	CATSDLAGGPSDTQYF	TGTGCCACCAGTGATTTGGCGGGAGGGCCGTCGGATACGCAGTATTTT